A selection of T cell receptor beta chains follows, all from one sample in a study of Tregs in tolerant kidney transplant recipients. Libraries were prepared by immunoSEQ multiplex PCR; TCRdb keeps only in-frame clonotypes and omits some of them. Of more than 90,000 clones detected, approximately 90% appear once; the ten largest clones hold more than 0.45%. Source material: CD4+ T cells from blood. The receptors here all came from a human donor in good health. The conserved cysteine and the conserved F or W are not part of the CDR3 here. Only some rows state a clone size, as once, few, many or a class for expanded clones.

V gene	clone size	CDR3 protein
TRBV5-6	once	ASSLVSGSTDTQY
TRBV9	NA	ASSLTGGWEQY
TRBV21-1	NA	ASNQGGGTLHPYEQY
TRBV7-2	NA	ASSLAGTGGLEAF
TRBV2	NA	ASAYEGSGNYEQY
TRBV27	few	ASTPAGGRDNEQF
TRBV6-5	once	ASRVFSGNTIY
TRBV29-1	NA	SVGGARDTQY
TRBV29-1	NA	SVESDKGAIYGYT
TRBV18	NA	ASSPKTGGNEKLF
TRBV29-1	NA	SVHRDSNTGELF
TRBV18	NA	ASSPQRRGETQY
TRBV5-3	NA	ARSRTGENTEAF
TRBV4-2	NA	ASSQGGGNEKLF
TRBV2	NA	ASRLTTGTSGPYNEQF
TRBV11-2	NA	ASSLGHAPQYEQY
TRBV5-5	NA	ASSFGGQGYNEQF
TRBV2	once	ASSEAGGLKQY
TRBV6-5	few	ASSTRGAWGEQF
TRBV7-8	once	ASSLSGTSGENIQY
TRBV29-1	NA	SVPGFLPPYEQY
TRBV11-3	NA	ASSRQLNTEAF
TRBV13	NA	ASSRDRVSGNTIY
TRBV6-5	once	ASTPPGPYNEQF
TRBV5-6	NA	ASSAGRASYNEQF
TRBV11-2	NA	ASSSTSGDYEQY
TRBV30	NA	AWSVGQGYGYT
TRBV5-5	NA	ASSSTEYRGYEQY
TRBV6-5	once	ASGSLWTEAF
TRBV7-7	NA	ASSQGGVGETQY
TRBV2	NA	ASSEGSGNQPQH
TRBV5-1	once	ASSLGGQGGETQY
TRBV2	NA	ASSQTANSGNTIY
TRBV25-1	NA	ASRQQDIYGYT
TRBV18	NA	ASSLTGNNQPQH
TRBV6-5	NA	ASNPRTEGEQY
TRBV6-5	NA	ASSRQIGATEAF
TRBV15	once	ATSRANTGLGSAQY
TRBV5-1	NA	ASSFGGARNTGELF
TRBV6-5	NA	ASSKLGQGSTEAF
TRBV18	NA	ASSPRTGVGGVAKNIQY
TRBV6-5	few	ASSYSQRGPLETQY
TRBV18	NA	ASSPNGQTNTEAF
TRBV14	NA	ASSRGGETQY
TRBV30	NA	AWNRGLGYT
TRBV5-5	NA	ASSLLAGASGELF
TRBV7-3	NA	ASSLNPSGGKNEQF
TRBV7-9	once	ASSSGLKYEQY
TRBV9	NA	ASSVGAPGQEAF
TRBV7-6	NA	ASSLLQESGASTDTQY
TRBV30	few	AWNRDPNQPQH
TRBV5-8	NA	ASSSGRGGATNEKLF
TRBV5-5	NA	ASSHTSGSNTGELF
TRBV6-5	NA	ASSYQLGGSPLH
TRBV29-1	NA	SVPGTSGSSDTQY
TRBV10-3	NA	AISADYSGNTIY